Described below is a single T cell receptor beta chain sequence and its context. There are 14 residues in the CDR3. V was trimmed by 2 bases and J by 2 bases, leaving 12 bases between them. The germline CDR1 and CDR2 sequences are GTSNPN and SVGIG (reference sequence). The sample comes from a study of cytomegalovirus exposure and HLA in healthy donors. Profiled with immunoSEQ multiplex PCR; TCRdb holds only in-frame clones, not every one. The table records about 240,000 clones, approximately 86% of them present only once. The sequenced sample consisted of PBMCs. The rearrangement links TRBV30 to TRBJ1-1; D perhaps matches TRBD1 (5 bases). This receptor was obtained from a woman aged 25 to 39 in good health and CMV-seropositive. The CDR3 is CAWSSRGVNTEAFF. DNA of the CDR3: TGTGCCTGGAGTAGTCGGGGGGTTAACACTGAAGCTTTCTTT. Full variable domain (outside the CDR3, taken from reference TRBV30 and TRBJ1-1): SQTIHQWPATLVQPVGSPLSLECTVEGTSNPNLYWYRQAAGRGLQLLFYSVGIGQISSEVPQNLSASRPQDRQFILSSKKLLLSDSGFYLCAWSSRGVNTEAFFGQGTRLTVV.